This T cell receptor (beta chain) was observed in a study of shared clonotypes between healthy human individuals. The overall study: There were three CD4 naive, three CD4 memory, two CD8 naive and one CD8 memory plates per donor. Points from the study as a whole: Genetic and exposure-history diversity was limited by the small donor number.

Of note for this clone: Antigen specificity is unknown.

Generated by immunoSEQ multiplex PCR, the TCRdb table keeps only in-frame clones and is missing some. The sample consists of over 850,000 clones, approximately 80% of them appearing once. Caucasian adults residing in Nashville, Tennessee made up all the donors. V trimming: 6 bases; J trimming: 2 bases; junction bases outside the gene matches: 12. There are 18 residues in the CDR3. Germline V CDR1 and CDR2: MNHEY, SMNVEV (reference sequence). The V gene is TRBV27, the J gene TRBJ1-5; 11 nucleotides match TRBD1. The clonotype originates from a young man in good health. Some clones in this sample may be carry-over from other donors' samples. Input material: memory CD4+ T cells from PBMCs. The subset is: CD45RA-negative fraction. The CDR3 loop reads CASRPGQGVGLGNQPQHF. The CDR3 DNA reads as TGTGCCAGCAGGCCGGGACAGGGGGTCGGGTTGGGCAATCAGCCCCAGCATTTT.